This is a list of T cell receptor beta chains from one sample in a study of T cell responses to AZD1222 COVID-19 vaccine. The data were produced by immunoSEQ multiplex PCR, yet TCRdb's version contains in-frame clones alone and is incomplete. The sample includes roughly 150,000 clones, about nine tenths seen only once; the top ten take 1.1% to 1.5%. Sample: peripheral blood, taken on day 0 of AZD1222 vaccination. The source is an adult in good health. Each CDR3 is given with its conserved first and last residue. D genes are given only for firm matches.

d_gene	j_gene	v_gene	CDR3aa
TRBD1	TRBJ1-2	TRBV25-1	CASSAPGGRIGYTF
.	TRBJ1-2	TRBV12-5	CASGIRDNLGYTF
TRBD1	TRBJ2-7	TRBV3-1/TRBV3-2	CASSQSLGQGRYEQYF
.	TRBJ1-2	TRBV7-2	CASSLDGLTGYTF
.	TRBJ1-1	TRBV5-1	CASSWTTGTEAFF
TRBD1	TRBJ2-2	TRBV4-1	CASSQDPRDRMNTGELFF
.	TRBJ1-2	TRBV19	CASSIDWVYTF
.	TRBJ1-1	TRBV6-5	CASSSPSWAEAFF
TRBD1	TRBJ1-2	TRBV30	CAWSTSGAGGYGYTF
.	TRBJ1-1	TRBV18	CASSPRAAQGSEAFF
TRBD1	TRBJ1-1	TRBV3-1/TRBV3-2	CASSQADRGSNTEAFF
.	TRBJ1-2	TRBV7-8	CASSLGGVWDGYTF
.	TRBJ1-6	TRBV27	CASTRDTSYNSPLHF
TRBD2	TRBJ2-7	TRBV10-3	CAISGGGSGGTYEQYF
.	TRBJ2-5	TRBV11-2	CASSSPRETQYF
TRBD2	TRBJ2-3	TRBV5-1	CASISASGSTDTQYF
.	TRBJ1-2	TRBV27	CASSLVQTGSPYGYTF
.	TRBJ1-2	TRBV28	CASSLGVRLNYGYTF
.	TRBJ1-1	TRBV12-3/TRBV12-4	CASSLAGKLEAFF
TRBD2	TRBJ2-7	TRBV4-2	CASSQSGLAGLKGHEQYF
.	TRBJ2-7	TRBV14	CASSQGHREQYF
.	TRBJ1-1	TRBV19	CASSIDRGGTEAFF
.	TRBJ2-3	TRBV7-3	CASSLGTGGDTQYF
.	TRBJ1-4	TRBV12-5	CASGRPPGEKLFF
.	TRBJ1-1	TRBV9	CASRSVSNTEAFF
.	TRBJ1-3	TRBV14	CASSQSQGGVAIYF
.	TRBJ1-6	TRBV6-4	CASSTRRDNSPLHF
.	TRBJ1-2	TRBV7-5	CARSNSQGALNGYTF
.	TRBJ1-5	TRBV19	CASSPRMNSQHF
.	TRBJ2-1	TRBV7-2	CASSLALGGTGTINEQFF
TRBD1	TRBJ2-1	TRBV4-1	CASSQEGWDRKDNEQFF
TRBD1	TRBJ1-2	TRBV7-9	CASSYGQGLPKGGYTF
.	TRBJ2-7	TRBV30	CAWSVSLSMEQYF
.	TRBJ1-5	TRBV12-3/TRBV12-4	CASGDPPGQPQHF
.	TRBJ1-3	TRBV7-2	CASSLAPRGLSGNTIYF
.	TRBJ1-1	TRBV7-8	CASSLAWGASGVF
.	TRBJ2-1	TRBV4-1	CASSWDVRAYNEQFF
.	TRBJ2-1	TRBV5-1	CASSFERTTGSEQFF
TRBD2	TRBJ2-5	TRBV7-2	CASSFGRARGGRRETQYF
TRBD2	TRBJ2-1	TRBV7-2	CASSFSGASSYNEQFF
.	TRBJ1-5	TRBV28	CASSSDQPQHF
.	TRBJ2-3	TRBV6-5	CASSASRGDTQYF
.	TRBJ2-3	TRBV4-1	CASSQDHGGASSTDTQYF
.	TRBJ1-1	TRBV4-1	CASTMGPEAFF
.	TRBJ1-1	TRBV27	CASSTLQAYTEAFF
.	TRBJ1-6	TRBV6-1	CASSEAGDWSSPLHF
.	TRBJ1-1	TRBV7-9	CASSLEAGVRYGAFF
TRBD1	TRBJ1-3	TRBV11-2	CASSVYSTGAYSGNTIYF
TRBD2	TRBJ2-2	TRBV7-8	CASSRTSGGAETGELFF
.	TRBJ2-3	TRBV2	CASSDRGTWAIQGYTDTQYF
TRBD2	TRBJ2-2	TRBV19	CASTNPGLAGGGGTGELFF
.	TRBJ1-6	TRBV3-1/TRBV3-2	CASSQAEYHGSPLHF
.	TRBJ2-1	TRBV19	CASSFGGGHEQFF
.	TRBJ2-3	TRBV6-2/TRBV6-3	CASSLGHATDTQYF
.	TRBJ1-6	TRBV30	CAWTQVDNSPLHF